The sequence of this T cell receptor (beta chain) was determined in a study of shared clonotypes between healthy human individuals. The CDR3 is 15 residues long. J lost 2 bases, V lost 6 bases, and 5 bases had no gene match. From germline, CDR1 is WSHSY and CDR2 SAAADI. Assay: immunoSEQ multiplex PCR; the TCRdb copy retains only in-frame clones and omits some. The sample shows 550,000 to 850,000 clones, over 60% of them seen only once. The specimen was memory CD4+ T cells sorted from blood. Indicated subset: CD45RA-negative fraction. The V and J genes are TRBV10-2 and TRBJ2-3, with 10 bases fitting TRBD2. The receptor's source is a woman in her 30s in good health. DNA for the CDR3: TGCGCCAGCAGGATACTAGCGGGATTCACAGATACGCAGTATTTT. This codes for CASRILAGFTDTQYF.